The rows below give T cell receptor beta chains drawn from one sample of a study of ipilimumab plus nivolumab after autologous stem cell transplantation. Sequenced by immunoSEQ multiplex PCR; TCRdb stores in-frame clones only, minus some. The sample includes 40,000 to 45,000 clones, nearly 95% of them seen just once. Sequencing was performed on PBMCs, taken in a trial of ipilimumab plus nivolumab as post-transplant consolidation. These receptors originate from a male donor with multiple myeloma. The CDR3 runs from the conserved cysteine through the conserved F or W. A D gene is named only where the DNA matches it firmly. Clone size is stated in some rows and not others, as once, few, many or a class when expanded.

d_call | j_call | v_call | clone_size | cdr3_aa | cdr3_nt
TRBD1 | TRBJ2-5 | TRBV5-1 | - | CASSLDRGQETQYF | TGCGCCAGCAGCCTCGACAGGGGGCAAGAGACCCAGTACTTC
- | TRBJ1-3 | TRBV6-5 | - | CASSYSSGNTIYF | TGTGCCAGCAGTTACTCCTCTGGAAACACCATATATTTT
- | TRBJ2-6 | TRBV19 | - | CATSGSGANVLTF | TGTGCCACTTCTGGCTCTGGGGCCAACGTCCTGACTTTC
TRBD1 | TRBJ2-3 | TRBV7-9 | once | CASSVWTGYTDTQYF | TGTGCCAGCAGTGTATGGACAGGGTACACAGATACGCAGTATTTT
- | TRBJ1-2 | TRBV4-1 | - | CASSQVRKGGDGYTF | TGCGCCAGCAGCCAAGTCAGGAAGGGAGGAGATGGCTACACCTTC
- | TRBJ1-2 | TRBV6-6 | - | CASSAANYGYTF | TGTGCCAGCAGTGCAGCGAACTATGGCTACACCTTC
TRBD2 | TRBJ2-7 | TRBV29-1 | - | CSVGTSGSYEQYF | TGCAGCGTTGGGACTAGCGGATCCTACGAGCAGTACTTC
- | TRBJ2-7 | TRBV30 | - | CAWSGGREAYEQYF | TGTGCCTGGAGTGGTGGCAGGGAGGCCTACGAGCAGTACTTC
- | TRBJ2-5 | TRBV27 | - | CASRGSAMWIQETQYF | TGTGCCAGCAGGGGGTCGGCTATGTGGATCCAAGAGACCCAGTACTTC
TRBD2 | TRBJ2-3 | TRBV11-3 | - | CASSPRTSGSTDTQYF | TGTGCCAGCAGCCCCAGGACTAGCGGTAGCACAGATACGCAGTATTTT
TRBD1 | TRBJ1-2 | TRBV7-9 | - | CASSPTKTGLNYGYTF | TGTGCCAGCAGCCCCACCAAGACAGGGCTTAACTATGGCTACACCTTC
TRBD1 | TRBJ2-3 | TRBV29-1 | - | CSVGQGRTDTQYF | TGCAGCGTTGGACAGGGCCGCACAGATACGCAGTATTTT
- | TRBJ1-1 | TRBV19 | - | CASRKQEDTEAFF | TGTGCCAGCAGAAAACAGGAGGACACTGAAGCTTTCTTT
- | TRBJ2-5 | TRBV19 | - | CASSRLVGKETQYF | TGTGCCAGTAGCCGACTTGTGGGGAAAGAGACCCAGTACTTC
- | TRBJ1-1 | TRBV6-5 | - | CASSKLSDTEAFF | TGTGCCAGCAGTAAGCTGTCGGACACTGAAGCTTTCTTT
- | TRBJ2-7 | TRBV6-1 | - | CASSDPRGPGRYEQYF | TGTGCCAGCAGTGACCCCCGGGGGCCCGGTCGCTACGAGCAGTACTTC
TRBD1 | TRBJ1-1 | TRBV18 | - | CASSHQGGVTNTEAFF | TGTGCCAGCTCACATCAGGGGGGGGTCACGAACACTGAAGCTTTCTTT
TRBD1 | TRBJ1-2 | TRBV6-1 | - | CASKGDSSVYGYTF | TGTGCCAGCAAGGGGGACAGTTCAGTCTATGGCTACACCTTC
TRBD1 | TRBJ1-2 | TRBV27 | - | CASRRTGVYSYGYTF | TGTGCCAGCAGACGGACAGGGGTGTACAGCTATGGCTACACCTTC
- | TRBJ1-3 | TRBV30 | few | CAWSAGVSGNTIYF | TGTGCCTGGAGCGCAGGGGTCTCTGGAAACACCATATATTTT
TRBD1 | TRBJ1-2 | TRBV7-9 | - | CASTVTGGNNNYGYTF | TGTGCCAGCACCGTTACAGGGGGCAATAATAACTATGGCTACACCTTC
TRBD1 | TRBJ1-2 | TRBV2 | - | CASRINRGPYGYTF | TGTGCCAGCAGGATAAACAGGGGGCCCTATGGCTACACCTTC
- | TRBJ2-1 | TRBV19 | - | CASSMGTVGEQFF | TGTGCCAGTAGTATGGGGACGGTAGGTGAGCAGTTCTTC
TRBD1 | TRBJ1-5 | TRBV7-9 | - | CASSLVSGTDSNQPQHF | TGTGCCAGCAGCTTAGTTTCCGGGACAGATAGCAATCAGCCCCAGCATTTT
TRBD1 | TRBJ2-3 | TRBV6-6 | - | CASSAGQGARGDTQYF | TGTGCCAGCAGTGCCGGACAGGGGGCGAGAGGAGATACGCAGTATTTT
TRBD1 | TRBJ1-2 | TRBV7-2 | - | CASSLEQGNGYTF | TGTGCCAGCAGCTTAGAACAGGGGAATGGCTACACCTTC
TRBD1 | TRBJ1-2 | TRBV4-2 | - | CASSQTGDPYGYTF | TGTGCCAGCAGCCAGACAGGGGACCCCTATGGCTACACCTTC
- | TRBJ1-2 | TRBV6-5 | once | CASSYSGGRLGYTF | TGTGCCAGCAGTTACTCGGGGGGGCGGCTTGGCTACACCTTC
TRBD2 | TRBJ2-2 | TRBV7-3 | once | CASSWGLAGAYTGELFF | TGTGCCAGCAGCTGGGGACTAGCGGGAGCTTACACCGGGGAGCTGTTTTTT
- | TRBJ1-1 | TRBV7-6 | - | CASSLDGSSAFF | TGTGCCAGCAGCTTAGATGGCAGCAGTGCTTTCTTT
- | TRBJ1-5 | TRBV2 | - | CASSGQNYNQPQHF | TGTGCCAGCAGTGGCCAGAATTACAATCAGCCCCAGCATTTT
TRBD2 | TRBJ2-5 | TRBV7-2 | - | CASSRDAGGTQYF | TGTGCCAGCAGCCGGGACGCGGGGGGGACCCAGTACTTC
- | TRBJ2-1 | TRBV5-4 | once | CASSSLIYNEQFF | TGTGCCAGCAGCTCGCTTATCTACAATGAGCAGTTCTTC
- | TRBJ2-1 | TRBV5-1 | - | CASSKPSGALHNEQFF | TGCGCCAGCAGCAAGCCGTCGGGGGCCCTCCACAATGAGCAGTTCTTC
- | TRBJ1-2 | TRBV15 | few | CATSRDWGANYGYTF | TGTGCCACCAGCAGAGATTGGGGGGCGAACTATGGCTACACCTTC
TRBD1 | TRBJ2-2 | TRBV5-1 | - | CASSTGTAGELFF | TGCGCCAGCAGCACCGGGACAGCCGGGGAGCTGTTTTTT
- | TRBJ2-7 | TRBV5-1 | - | CASSPEGRQGGLTYEQYF | TGCGCCAGCAGCCCGGAGGGGCGGCAGGGGGGCCTAACCTACGAGCAGTACTTC
- | TRBJ1-6 | TRBV4-1 | - | CASSQDPQGGLTPLHF | TGCGCCAGCAGCCAAGATCCCCAGGGTGGGTTAACACCCCTCCACTTT
- | TRBJ1-1 | TRBV2 | - | CASRGEPEAFF | TGTGCCAGCAGAGGGGAACCTGAAGCTTTCTTT
- | TRBJ1-2 | TRBV2 | few | CASKDGVHGYTF | TGTGCCAGCAAGGACGGCGTTCATGGCTACACCTTC
TRBD2 | TRBJ2-7 | TRBV7-2 | - | CASSLVPGGFSYEQYF | TGTGCCAGCAGCTTAGTCCCGGGGGGGTTCTCCTACGAGCAGTACTTC
- | TRBJ2-7 | TRBV5-5 | - | CASSFTSLNYEQYF | TGTGCCAGCAGCTTCACTAGCCTAAACTACGAGCAGTACTTC
- | TRBJ2-1 | TRBV19 | - | CASSIDYNEQFF | TGTGCCAGTAGTATAGACTACAATGAGCAGTTCTTC
TRBD2 | TRBJ2-7 | TRBV7-2 | - | CASSLLGAGGGYEQYF | TGTGCCAGCAGCTTATTGGGCGCGGGAGGAGGGTACGAGCAGTACTTC
- | TRBJ2-2 | TRBV28 | - | CASSLLTGELFF | TGTGCCAGCAGTTTACTCACCGGGGAGCTGTTTTTT
- | TRBJ2-2 | TRBV11-3 | - | CASSPTSVTGELFF | TGTGCCAGCAGCCCCACATCTGTCACCGGGGAGCTGTTTTTT
TRBD1 | TRBJ2-3 | TRBV5-1 | once | CASSLVDRDTDTQYF | TGCGCCAGCAGCTTGGTAGACAGGGACACAGATACGCAGTATTTT
- | TRBJ1-5 | TRBV7-2 | - | CASSLDNQPQHF | TGTGCCAGCAGCCTCGACAATCAGCCCCAGCATTTT
TRBD1 | TRBJ2-7 | TRBV7-9 | - | CASSFPGDRGHEQYF | TGTGCCAGCAGCTTCCCGGGGGACAGGGGTCACGAGCAGTACTTC
- | TRBJ2-7 | TRBV2 | once | CASSRGMEDYEQYF | TGTGCCAGCAGTCGGGGTATGGAGGACTACGAGCAGTACTTC
- | TRBJ2-7 | TRBV4-3 | once | CASSQEGWDEQYF | TGCGCCAGCAGCCAAGAGGGATGGGACGAGCAGTACTTC
- | TRBJ2-5 | TRBV5-1 | - | CASSLDGETQYF | TGCGCCAGCAGCTTGGACGGAGAGACCCAGTACTTC
TRBD2 | TRBJ2-5 | TRBV29-1 | - | CSVEASGRARETQYF | TGCAGCGTTGAGGCGTCCGGGAGGGCCCGGGAGACCCAGTACTTC
- | TRBJ2-2 | TRBV7-8 | - | CASSGSGGMNTGELFF | TGTGCCAGCAGCGGTAGTGGCGGGATGAACACCGGGGAGCTGTTTTTT
- | TRBJ1-5 | TRBV30 | - | CAWSSGSNQPQHF | TGTGCCTGGAGTTCAGGGAGCAATCAGCCCCAGCATTTT